This TCR beta chain is drawn from a study of blood T cell repertoires in COVID-19 (TCRdb year 2020). General notes on the study: Collaborator samples came from the United States, Italy and Spain and covered acute and convalescent phases of COVID-19. The prospective study material was composed of cDNA or gDNA derived from T cells, B-cell-depleted T cells, or PBMCs. The dataset comprised deeply sampled blood TCRbeta repertoires from subjects exposed to, actively infected with, or recovered from COVID-19. The repertoires were released in a freely available public database meant as a resource for research on the immune response to SARS-CoV-2. Samples were obtained from the ongoing ImmuneRACE study (first 160 participants) and from some 1,200 subjects provided by 6 global collaborators. The sample metadata nearly always contained a de-identified subject ID, COVID-19 status, age in years and sex. HLA class I and class II types, where available, came from metadata supplied by the sample provider rather than from assay-based typing. The paper's findings and limits, for the study overall: Clinical and demographic metadata were provided uncurated, with the amount varying by source and participant.

TCRbeta CDR3 regions were amplified from genomic DNA using the immunoSEQ Assay, a bias-controlled multiplex PCR. Under the source paper's analysis protocol: Within the assay, amplification of reference gene primers was used to estimate how many nucleated cells each sample contained. Sequence reads were collapsed and filtered to measure the absolute abundance of every unique TCRbeta CDR3 rearrangement. For each sample, productive Simpson clonality was calculated as the square root of Simpson's diversity index over productive rearrangements. This is the immuneACCESS table as TCRdb keeps it, with only in-frame sequences that have V and J called. A part of the clones is gone; compared with another copy, unresolved V genes explain less than half, and the rest is unexplained. That table furnishes V, J and clone size, whereas the DNA furnished D and trimming. A total of some 87,000 clones appear in this sample, 70% to 90% of them only once. Of the sample, roughly 4.2% is held by the ten largest clones.

One collaborating source in Seattle enrolled patients while the patients were actively infected and followed the patients over time throughout the course of disease. Each collaborating institution followed its own protocols to collect whole blood in K2EDTA tubes. Collaborator samples were shipped for TCRbeta analysis as frozen whole blood, isolated PBMCs, or DNA extracted from either sample type. Regarding this clone: Its binding antigen is unknown. There are no base qualities to consult, and no much larger clone falls within one base.

Sequenced input: peripheral blood. The receptor was isolated from a human donor with COVID-19, enrolled during active disease. The donor label of this sample is uncertain.

In nucleotide form, the sequence is TGTGCCAGCAGCAAGGGACAGGGTCATGGTCAGCCCCAGCATTTT. It translates as CASSKGQGHGQPQHF. The V and J genes are TRBV3-1 (or the pseudogene TRBV3-2) and TRBJ1-5; the central 9 bases match TRBD1. The CDR3 contains 15 residues, cysteine and phenylalanine counted. The read is trimmed to its CDR3 DNA, 45 bases read in frame from base 1. Germline trimming amounts to 5 bases on V and 6 bases on J, with 8 as the count of junction bases outside the gene matches. In the germline V gene (reference sequence), CDR1 corresponds to LGHDT and CDR2 to YNNKEL.